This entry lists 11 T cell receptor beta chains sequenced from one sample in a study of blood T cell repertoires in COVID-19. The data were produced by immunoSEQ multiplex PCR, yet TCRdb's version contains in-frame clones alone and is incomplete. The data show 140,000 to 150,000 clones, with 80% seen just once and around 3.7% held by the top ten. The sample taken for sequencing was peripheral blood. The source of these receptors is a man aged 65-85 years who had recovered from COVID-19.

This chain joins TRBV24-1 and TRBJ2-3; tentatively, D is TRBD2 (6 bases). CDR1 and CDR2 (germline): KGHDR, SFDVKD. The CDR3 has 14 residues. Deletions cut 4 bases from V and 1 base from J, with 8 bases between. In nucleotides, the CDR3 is TGTGCCACCAGTGAGGCTAGCGGCACAGATACGCAGTATTTT. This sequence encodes CATSEASGTDTQYF.

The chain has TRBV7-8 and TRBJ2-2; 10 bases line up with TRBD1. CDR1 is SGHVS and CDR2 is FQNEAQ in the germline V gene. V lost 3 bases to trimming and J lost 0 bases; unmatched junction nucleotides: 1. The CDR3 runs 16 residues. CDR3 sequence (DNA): TGTGCCAGCAGCTTGGGGACAGGGGCGAACACCGGGGAGCTGTTTTTT. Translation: CASSLGTGANTGELFF.

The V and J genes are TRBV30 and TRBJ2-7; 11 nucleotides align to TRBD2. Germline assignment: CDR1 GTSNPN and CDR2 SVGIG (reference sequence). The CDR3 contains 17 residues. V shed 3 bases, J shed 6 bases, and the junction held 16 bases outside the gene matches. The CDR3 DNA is TGTGCCTGGAGAACCGGGACTAGCGGCTATCAGGCGTCCGAGCAGTACTTC. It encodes CAWRTGTSGYQASEQYF.

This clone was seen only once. The CDR3 protein is CASSYQPGAEAFF. DNA of the CDR3: TGTGCCAGTAGTTACCAACCGGGGGCTGAAGCTTTCTTT. V usage is TRBV19 and J usage is TRBJ1-1; tentative D call: TRBD1 (5 bases). Deletions cut 5 bases from V and 6 bases from J, with 13 bases between. Germline CDR1 LNHDA, CDR2 SQIVND (reference sequence). The CDR3 has 13 residues.

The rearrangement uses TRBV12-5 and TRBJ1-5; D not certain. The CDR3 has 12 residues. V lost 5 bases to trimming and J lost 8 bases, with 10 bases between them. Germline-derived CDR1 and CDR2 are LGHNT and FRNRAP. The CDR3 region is CASGASGEPQHF. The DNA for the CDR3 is TGTGCTAGTGGTGCCTCCGGGGAGCCCCAGCATTTT.

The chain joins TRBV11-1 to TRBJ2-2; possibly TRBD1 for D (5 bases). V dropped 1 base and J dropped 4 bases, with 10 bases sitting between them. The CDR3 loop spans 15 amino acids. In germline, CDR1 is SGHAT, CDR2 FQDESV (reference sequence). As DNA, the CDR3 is TGTGCCAGCAGCTTAGTCCAGGGTGGCACCGGGGAGCTGTTTTTT. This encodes CASSLVQGGTGELFF.

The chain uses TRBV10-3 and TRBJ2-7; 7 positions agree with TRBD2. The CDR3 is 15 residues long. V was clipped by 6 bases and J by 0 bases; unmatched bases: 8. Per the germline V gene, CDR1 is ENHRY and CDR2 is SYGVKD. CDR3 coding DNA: TGTGCCATCAGGGTAGCGGGCTCTAGCTCCTACGAGCAGTACTTC. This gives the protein CAIRVAGSSSYEQYF.

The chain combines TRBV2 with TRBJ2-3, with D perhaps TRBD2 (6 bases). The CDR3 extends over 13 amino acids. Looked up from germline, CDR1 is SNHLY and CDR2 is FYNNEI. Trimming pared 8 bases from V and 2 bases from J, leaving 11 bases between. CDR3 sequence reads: CASGPSVTDTQYF. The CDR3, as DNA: TGTGCCAGCGGTCCTAGCGTCACAGATACGCAGTATTTT. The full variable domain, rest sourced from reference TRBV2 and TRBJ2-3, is EPEVTQTPSHQVTQMGQEVILRCVPISNHLYFYWYRQILGQKVEFLVSFYNNEISEKSEIFDDQFSVERPDGSNFTLKIRSTKLEDSAMYFCASGPSVTDTQYFGPGTRLTVL.

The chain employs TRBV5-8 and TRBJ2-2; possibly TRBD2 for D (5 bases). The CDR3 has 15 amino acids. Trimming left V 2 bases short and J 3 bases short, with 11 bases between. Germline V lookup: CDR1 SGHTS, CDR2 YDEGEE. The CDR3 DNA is TGTGCCAGCAGCTTTCGGCGGGTCTACACCGGGGAGCTGTTTTTT. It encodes CASSFRRVYTGELFF.

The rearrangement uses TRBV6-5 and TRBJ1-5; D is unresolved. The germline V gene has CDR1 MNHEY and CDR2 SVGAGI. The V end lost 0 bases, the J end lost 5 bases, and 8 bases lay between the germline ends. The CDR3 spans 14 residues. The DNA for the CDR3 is TGTGCCAGCAGTTACTCGAGTGTGGATCAGCCCCAGCATTTT. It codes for CASSYSSVDQPQHF.

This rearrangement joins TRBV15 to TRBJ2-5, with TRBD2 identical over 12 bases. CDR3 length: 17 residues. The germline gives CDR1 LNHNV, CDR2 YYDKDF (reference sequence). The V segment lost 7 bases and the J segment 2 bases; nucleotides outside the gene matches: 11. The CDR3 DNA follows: TGTGCCACCACCCCGGGACTAGCGGGTGTAGGGCAAGAGACCCAGTACTTC. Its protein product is CATTPGLAGVGQETQYF.